These T cell receptor beta chains were read from a single sample in a study of a mutant IDH1 vaccine in newly diagnosed glioma. Clones were read by immunoSEQ multiplex PCR, and TCRdb kept only the in-frame ones, dropping some. There are just over 60,000 clones in the sample; roughly 80% occur only once, and more than 3% lies in the top ten. These receptors' targets are unknown. The sequences come from PBMCs, collected from a glioma patient whose treatment included an IDH1 peptide vaccine. The receptors originated from a man aged 25-45 years with glioma. Both conserved end residues are part of each CDR3. The D gene is left open where the match is weak. Clone sizes are given selectively: once, few, many, or a class where the clone is expanded.

v_call,clone_size,d_call,j_call,cdr3_nt,cdr3_aa
TRBV27,NA,TRBD1,TRBJ1-1,TGTGCCACCCCACTAAAGGGACAGGGGGCGCTTGAAGCTTTCTTT,CATPLKGQGALEAFF
TRBV15,NA,NA,TRBJ1-4,TGTGCCACCAGCAGAGACTTGCGACAACCGAGGGCTAATGAAAAACTGTTTTTT,CATSRDLRQPRANEKLFF
TRBV28,NA,NA,TRBJ1-4,TGTGCCAGCAGTCGTCCGAACTTCAATGAAAAACTGTTTTTT,CASSRPNFNEKLFF
TRBV2,NA,NA,TRBJ2-7,TGTGCCAGCAGTGGGGCGGTACCTTCCTACGAGCAGTACTTC,CASSGAVPSYEQYF
TRBV29-1,few,NA,TRBJ1-1,TGCAGCGTTGAAGATCGCGGGGCGCGGACTGAAGCTTTCTTT,CSVEDRGARTEAFF
TRBV7-2,few,NA,TRBJ1-1,TGTGCCAGCAGTTTCGGCGCGGGCAGAATGAACACTGAAGCTTTCTTT,CASSFGAGRMNTEAFF
TRBV19,NA,TRBD1,TRBJ1-5,TGTGCCAGTAGTATCTTTGACAGGGGAAATCAGCCCCAGCATTTT,CASSIFDRGNQPQHF
TRBV28,NA,TRBD1,TRBJ2-7,TGTGCCAGCAGTATTACCGGGACAGGAGTCTACGAGCAGTACTTC,CASSITGTGVYEQYF
TRBV11-2,NA,NA,TRBJ1-2,TGTGCCAGCAGCTTAGGTGGGACACACTATGGCTACACCTTC,CASSLGGTHYGYTF
TRBV10-3,NA,TRBD1,TRBJ1-2,TGTGCCATCAGGGGACAGGGCGTTTATGGCTACACCTTC,CAIRGQGVYGYTF
TRBV19,NA,NA,TRBJ1-4,TGTGCCAGTAGTATCTGGACGGCAACTAATGAAAAACTGTTTTTT,CASSIWTATNEKLFF
TRBV10-3,NA,NA,TRBJ1-1,TGTGCCATCAGTGACAGGGACGTTGTGCCGGCGGGAGCTTTCTTT,CAISDRDVVPAGAFF
TRBV29-1,NA,NA,TRBJ2-3,TGCAGCGTTGACCGACAGGGAGGCTCAGATACGCAGTATTTT,CSVDRQGGSDTQYF
TRBV28,NA,NA,TRBJ1-3,TGTGCCAGCAGTTTAGGCAGGGACTCTGGAAACACCATATATTTT,CASSLGRDSGNTIYF
TRBV5-4,few,TRBD1,TRBJ2-2,TGTGCCAGCAGCTTATCCGGGACAGGGAGTAACGGGGAGCTGTTTTTT,CASSLSGTGSNGELFF
TRBV4-1,few,TRBD1,TRBJ1-1,TGCGCCAGCAGACCCGACAGGGGTTTTCTTAACACTGAAGCTTTCTTT,CASRPDRGFLNTEAFF
TRBV12-5,few,NA,TRBJ1-3,TGTGCTAGTGGTTTGGTACCGGGTGGAAACACCATATATTTT,CASGLVPGGNTIYF
TRBV10-2,NA,NA,TRBJ2-1,TGCGCCAGCATGCCTAGCCCAAGCAATGAGCAGTTCTTC,CASMPSPSNEQFF
TRBV21-1,NA,NA,TRBJ1-1,TGTGCCAGCAGCAAAGAGGGGACAGTGAACACTGAAGCTTTCTTT,CASSKEGTVNTEAFF
TRBV10-3,NA,NA,TRBJ2-5,TGTGCCATCAGTGAAGGGAGGTCTGAGACCCAGTACTTC,CAISEGRSETQYF
TRBV11-2,NA,TRBD1,TRBJ1-1,TGTGCCAGCAGCTTAACAGGGGGTATGAACACTGAAGCTTTCTTT,CASSLTGGMNTEAFF
TRBV25-1,NA,TRBD1,TRBJ1-1,TGTGCCAGCAGGAGCTATCAAGACAGGGAAGGAATGAACACTGAAGCTTTCTTT,CASRSYQDREGMNTEAFF
TRBV15,NA,TRBD2,TRBJ2-1,TGTGCCACCAGCAGAGATAGGAGCGGGGTAAACAATGAGCAGTTCTTC,CATSRDRSGVNNEQFF
TRBV5-6,NA,NA,TRBJ2-7,TGTGCCAGCAGCTCGTTAGCTTGGCCCGACTACGAGCAGTACTTC,CASSSLAWPDYEQYF
TRBV7-6,NA,NA,TRBJ2-1,TGTGCCAGCAGCTTAGCCGGGAGAGACGAGCAGTTCTTC,CASSLAGRDEQFF
TRBV7-2,NA,NA,TRBJ1-5,TGTGCCAGCAGCTTAGCCCCACAGGGAGGTCAGCCCCAGCATTTT,CASSLAPQGGQPQHF
TRBV6-4,NA,NA,TRBJ1-6,TGTGCCAGCAGTGACGAGGGGAACGGTTCACCCCTCCACTTT,CASSDEGNGSPLHF
TRBV5-1,NA,NA,TRBJ2-5,TGCGCCAGCAGCTCCGGGCGCGGACAAGAGACCCAGTACTTC,CASSSGRGQETQYF
TRBV19,NA,NA,TRBJ1-6,TGTGCCAGTAGTAGAGGGAGCTCCTATAATTCACCCCTCCACTTT,CASSRGSSYNSPLHF
TRBV6-5,NA,TRBD2,TRBJ2-7,TGTGCCAGCACTCCAAGCGGGGGGATCTCCTACGAGCAGTACTTC,CASTPSGGISYEQYF
TRBV27,NA,NA,TRBJ2-5,TGTGCCAGCAGCCCTACGGTAGTACAAGAGACCCAGTACTTC,CASSPTVVQETQYF